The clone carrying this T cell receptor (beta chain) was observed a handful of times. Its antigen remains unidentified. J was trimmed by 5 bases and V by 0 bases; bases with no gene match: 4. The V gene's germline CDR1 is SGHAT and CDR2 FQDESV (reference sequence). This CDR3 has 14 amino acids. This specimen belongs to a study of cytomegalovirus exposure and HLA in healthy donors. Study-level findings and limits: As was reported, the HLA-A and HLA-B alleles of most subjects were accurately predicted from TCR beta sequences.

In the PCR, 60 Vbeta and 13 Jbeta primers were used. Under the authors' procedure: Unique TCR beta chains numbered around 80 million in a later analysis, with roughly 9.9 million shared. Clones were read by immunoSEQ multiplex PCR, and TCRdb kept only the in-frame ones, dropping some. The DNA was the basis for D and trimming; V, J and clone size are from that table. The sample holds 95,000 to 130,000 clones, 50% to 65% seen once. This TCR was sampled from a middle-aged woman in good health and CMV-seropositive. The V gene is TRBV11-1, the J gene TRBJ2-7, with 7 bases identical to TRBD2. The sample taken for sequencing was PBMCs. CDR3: CASSLAGGPHEQYF. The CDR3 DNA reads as TGTGCCAGCAGCTTAGCGGGAGGGCCGCACGAGCAGTACTTC.